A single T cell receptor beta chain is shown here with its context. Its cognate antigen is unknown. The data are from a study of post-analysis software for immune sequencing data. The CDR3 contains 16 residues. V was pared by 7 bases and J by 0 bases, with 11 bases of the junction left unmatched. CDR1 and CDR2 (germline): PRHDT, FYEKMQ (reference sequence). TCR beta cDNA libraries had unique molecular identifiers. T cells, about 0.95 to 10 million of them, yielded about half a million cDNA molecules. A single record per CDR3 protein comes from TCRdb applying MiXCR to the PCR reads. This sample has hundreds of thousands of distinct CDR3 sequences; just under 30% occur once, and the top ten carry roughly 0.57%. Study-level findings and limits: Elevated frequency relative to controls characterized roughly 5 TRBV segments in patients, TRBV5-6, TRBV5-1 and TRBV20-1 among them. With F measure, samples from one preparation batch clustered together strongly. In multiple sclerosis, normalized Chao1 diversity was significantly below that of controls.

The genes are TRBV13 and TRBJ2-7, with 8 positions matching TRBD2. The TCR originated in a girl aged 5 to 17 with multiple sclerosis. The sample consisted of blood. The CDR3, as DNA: TGTGCCAGCACCGGGGGTTTAGCGGGATTCTCCTACGAGCAGTACTTC. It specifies CASTGGLAGFSYEQYF.